This TCR beta chain was profiled in a study of tumor-infiltrating lymphocytes in primary liver carcinoma. Regarding the study as a whole: Overlap in tumor-adjacent and tumor-blood pairs fell below that of tumor region pairs. Blood fell significantly below tumors in its top-250-clone fraction (p = 0.039).

Turning to this clonotype: Its antigen is not identified.

Between the trimmed V and J ends, which lost 2 bases and 5 bases, there was a span of 18 bases. The CDR3 spans 16 residues. CDR1 is MNHEY and CDR2 is SVGEGT in the germline V gene. Unsorted whole blood yielded the blood RNA, and germline DNA was also extracted. A constant-region primer primed TCR beta cDNA synthesis from around 500 ng of total RNA. Investigators got TCR beta libraries out of three nested multiplex PCR rounds, done with slightly modified ARM-PCR. Running 9 to 10 cycles apiece, the first two PCR rounds relied on TRBV1-TRBV30 forward primers together with a C-beta reverse primer. MiXCR, run by TCRdb on the multiplex PCR reads, gives a single entry per CDR3 protein. Seen here are fewer than 350,000 distinct CDR3 sequences, 65% observed once, and the top ten hold roughly 9%.

Sequenced sample: peripheral blood. This sequence joins TRBV6-2 or TRBV6-3 and TRBJ2-5; D perhaps matches TRBD2 (5 bases). The source is a man in his forties or fifties with primary liver carcinoma and hepatitis B virus infection. CDR3 sequence: CASSYATRGPRETQYF. DNA of the CDR3: TGTGCCAGCAGTTACGCTACGAGAGGGCCTCGGGAGACCCAGTACTTC.